A selection of T cell receptor beta chains follows, all from one sample in a study of T cells in Graves' hyperthyroidism and ophthalmopathy. TCRdb re-called the multiplex PCR reads with MiXCR, one entry per CDR3 protein. The repertoire holds 240,000 or so distinct CDR3 sequences, with roughly 15% as singletons. The sample taken for sequencing was blood. All receptors derive from a young woman with Graves' ophthalmopathy. CDR3s include the opening cysteine and the closing phenylalanine or tryptophan. A D gene is named only where the DNA matches it firmly. A row's size may be missing; if present it is once, few, many or a size class.

J gene | V gene | clone size | D gene | CDR3 DNA | CDR3 protein
TRBJ2-7 | TRBV9 | many | TRBD2 | TGTGCCAGCAGCGTATCTGGGGCTAGCGGGAGCTACGAGCAGTACTTC | CASSVSGASGSYEQYF
TRBJ1-4 | TRBV20-1 | many | . | TGCAGTGCTAGACACCGCGAGAATGAAAAACTGTTTTTT | CSARHRENEKLFF
TRBJ2-5 | TRBV20-1 | many | . | TGCAGTGTTCTTTCCCGGGCTGGGGCCCAGTACTTC | CSVLSRAGAQYF
TRBJ2-1 | TRBV20-1 | many | TRBD2 | TGCAGTGCAGCGGGGACTAGCGTGGGCAATGAGCAGTTCTTC | CSAAGTSVGNEQFF
TRBJ2-7 | TRBV28 | many | TRBD1 | TGTGCCAGCAGTTTTGGGGGGACAGGGGCCTACGAGCAGTACTTC | CASSFGGTGAYEQYF
TRBJ2-7 | TRBV11-3 | few | TRBD2 | TGTGCCAGCAGTCCAAGCGGGGGGGTTTACGAGCAGTACTTC | CASSPSGGVYEQYF
TRBJ2-2 | TRBV6-2/TRBV6-3 | many | TRBD2 | TGTGCCAGCAGTTATGCGGGAGGGGACGGGGAGCTGTTTTTT | CASSYAGGDGELFF
TRBJ1-3 | TRBV12-3/TRBV12-4 | many | . | TGTGCCAGCAGATCGTTGGGCTCTGGAAACACCATATATTTT | CASRSLGSGNTIYF
TRBJ1-1 | TRBV2 | many | . | TGTGCCAGCACCGGGGGTTACGCTGAAGCTTTCTTT | CASTGGYAEAFF
TRBJ1-6 | TRBV28 | many | . | TGTGCCAGCAGGGCGGGTTTTTCCGCAGGGGCCCCGTCGAATTCACCCCTCCACTTT | CASRAGFSAGAPSNSPLHF
TRBJ2-1 | TRBV24-1 | many | . | TGTGCCACCAGTGGAGTAGCGAGGAATGAGCAGTTCTTC | CATSGVARNEQFF
TRBJ1-2 | TRBV15 | few | TRBD1 | TGTGCCACCAGCAATACGCCGGGACAGGACTATGGCTACACCTTC | CATSNTPGQDYGYTF
TRBJ2-1 | TRBV20-1 | many | TRBD2 | TGCAGTGCTAGAGTCGGGACTAGCGGGTCCTACAATGAGCAGTTCTTC | CSARVGTSGSYNEQFF
TRBJ2-1 | TRBV7-9 | many | . | TGTGCCAGCTCAAATGGGGGGTTTGGGGAGCAGTTCTTC | CASSNGGFGEQFF
TRBJ1-6 | TRBV11-1 | many | . | TGTGCCAGCAGCCACGAGATTGGGGTCAATTCACCCCTCCACTTT | CASSHEIGVNSPLHF
TRBJ2-2 | TRBV7-8 | many | TRBD2 | TGTGCCAGCAGCCGGACGTGGCTAGCGGGAAGCACCGGGGAGCTGTTTTTT | CASSRTWLAGSTGELFF
TRBJ2-2 | TRBV18 | many | . | TGTGCCAGCTCACCACCGGCCCACTCCACCGGGGAGCTGTTTTTT | CASSPPAHSTGELFF
TRBJ2-1 | TRBV24-1 | many | . | TGTGCCACCAGTGGGGGCAATGAGCAGTTCTTC | CATSGGNEQFF
TRBJ2-7 | TRBV7-8 | many | . | TGTGCCAGCAGCCACGGACCCGTCTACGAGCAGTACTTC | CASSHGPVYEQYF
TRBJ1-1 | TRBV19 | many | . | TGTGCCAGTAGTATTAAAATCCGTATGAACACTGAAGCTTTCTTT | CASSIKIRMNTEAFF
TRBJ1-1 | TRBV6-1 | . | TRBD1 | TGTGCCAGCAGTCAGGGGGAAACGAACACTGAAGCTTTCTTT | CASSQGETNTEAFF
TRBJ1-1 | TRBV7-9 | many | . | TGTGCCAGCAGCTTATTAACGAACACTGAAGCTTTCTTT | CASSLLTNTEAFF
TRBJ2-1 | TRBV30 | . | . | TGTGCCTGGACCAGGGAAAATGAGCAGTTCTTC | CAWTRENEQFF
TRBJ2-7 | TRBV7-2 | many | TRBD2 | TGTGCCAGCAGCTGGGGACTAGCGGGAGTTTACGAGCAGTACTTC | CASSWGLAGVYEQYF
TRBJ1-2 | TRBV4-2 | many | TRBD1 | TGTGCCAGCAGCCCGCGGACAGGGGGCCATGGCTACACCTTC | CASSPRTGGHGYTF
TRBJ1-2 | TRBV5-1 | . | . | TGCGCCGGCAGCTTGGACAGCTATGGCTACACCTTC | CAGSLDSYGYTF
TRBJ2-3 | TRBV6-1 | many | TRBD1 | TGTGCCAGCAGTGAATCGGGGCAGGGGGCAGATACGCAGTATTTT | CASSESGQGADTQYF
TRBJ2-1 | TRBV11-2 | many | . | TGTGCCAGCAGCTTAGAACAGAACAATGAGCAGTTCTTC | CASSLEQNNEQFF
TRBJ2-7 | TRBV27 | many | TRBD2 | TGTGCCAGCAGTTTAGGAGCGGGAGTGTCCTACGAGCAGTACTTC | CASSLGAGVSYEQYF
TRBJ1-2 | TRBV19 | many | . | TGTGCCAGTAGTATCCGAGCAGGGCAGGGAGCAGGAGGCTACACCTTC | CASSIRAGQGAGGYTF
TRBJ1-1 | TRBV7-9 | . | TRBD1 | TGTGCCAGCAGCGACGGGACAGGGAAAAAGTTCAGTCTCTTGGGCACTGAAGCTTTCTTT | CASSDGTGKKFSLLGTEAFF
TRBJ2-5 | TRBV28 | many | TRBD2 | TGTGCCAGCAGTTTATACGGGGGGAACCAAGAGACCCAGTACTTC | CASSLYGGNQETQYF
TRBJ2-1 | TRBV20-1 | many | . | TGCAGTGCTAGTTTTGCGGGGCAATACAATGAGCAGTTCTTC | CSASFAGQYNEQFF
TRBJ1-2 | TRBV12-3/TRBV12-4 | . | TRBD1 | TGTGCCAGCAGCCAAACCGGGACAGGAGGACTCTATGGCTACACCTTC | CASSQTGTGGLYGYTF
TRBJ2-2 | TRBV2 | . | . | TGTGCCAGCAGTGAAGCGTTAGGCGGGGGCGGGACCACCGGGGAGCTGTTTTTT | CASSEALGGGGTTGELFF
TRBJ2-2 | TRBV12-5 | many | TRBD1 | TGTGCTAGTGGCGCCTTACCGGGACAGGCGACCGGGGAGCTGTTTTTT | CASGALPGQATGELFF
TRBJ1-1 | TRBV6-2/TRBV6-3 | . | TRBD1 | TGTGCCACCTCCCATACAGGGGGCGCCGCTGAAGCTTTCTTT | CATSHTGGAAEAFF
TRBJ1-1 | TRBV7-9 | many | . | TGTGCCAGCAGCTTAATAGGCAGGGGACATACTGAAGCTTTCTTT | CASSLIGRGHTEAFF
TRBJ1-1 | TRBV18 | many | . | TGTGCCAGCTCACCAGGACATCAGAACACTGAAGCTTTCTTT | CASSPGHQNTEAFF
TRBJ1-2 | TRBV28 | many | TRBD1 | TGTGCCAGCAGTTTATCCACAGGGGGTAACTATGGCTACACCTTC | CASSLSTGGNYGYTF
TRBJ2-3 | TRBV5-1 | many | TRBD1 | TGCGCCAGCAGCTTGCATCGTGACAGGGTAGGCACAGATACGCAGTATTTT | CASSLHRDRVGTDTQYF
TRBJ2-3 | TRBV29-1 | many | . | TGCAGCGTTGAGGAAGGGACAGATACGCAGTATTTT | CSVEEGTDTQYF